These 20 T cell receptor beta chains share one sample of origin, sequenced in a study of human T cells and chemical hapten exposure. Time point given: healthy volunteer bleed at 2 weeks. Blood, whole and unfractionated, served as the source for total RNA extraction. TCRdb re-analysed the RACE reads in MiXCR, keeping a single row per CDR3 protein. The data contain 100,000 to 150,000 distinct CDR3 sequences, approximately 8.3% of them singletons. The source material was whole blood. The receptors derive from a male donor in good health. Some clones in this sample may be carry-over from other donors' samples.

This clonotype showed up just a few times. This chain joins TRBV7-9 and TRBJ2-2, with 8 bases matching TRBD1. The V and J ends lost 6 bases and 0 bases, in that order; junction bases with no gene match: 0. This CDR3 has 14 amino acids. From germline, CDR1 is SEHNR and CDR2 FQNEAQ (reference sequence). CDR3 in DNA: TGTGCCAGCAGGACAGGGGCGAACACCGGGGAGCTGTTTTTT. This translates into CASRTGANTGELFF. Complete variable domain (other parts from reference TRBV7-9 and TRBJ2-2): DTGVSQNPRHKITKRGQNVTFRCDPISEHNRLYWYRQTLGQGPEFLTYFQNEAQLEKSRLLSDRFSAERPKGSFSTLEIQRTEQGDSAMYLCASRTGANTGELFFGEGSRLTVL.

The rearrangement uses TRBV6-2 or TRBV6-3 and TRBJ2-7, with unresolved D. The CDR3 loop spans 12 amino acids. Trimming removed 2 bases at V and 2 bases at J, with 4 bases between. The V gene's germline CDR1 is MNHEY and CDR2 SVGEGT. The CDR3 loop reads CASSYSAYEQYF. The CDR3 DNA follows: TGTGCCAGCAGTTACAGTGCCTACGAGCAGTACTTC.

Ten or more counts support this clonotype. The V and J genes are TRBV12-3 or TRBV12-4 and TRBJ2-5, with D possibly being TRBD1 or TRBD2 (5 bases each). The CDR3 spans 15 residues. Trimming removed 3 bases at V and 0 bases at J, with 11 bases between. This CDR3 is CASSFEGSHQETQYF. The CDR3 DNA reads TGTGCCAGCAGTTTCGAGGGGAGCCACCAAGAGACCCAGTACTTC.

This clonotype was observed a few times. The rearrangement links TRBV11-2 to TRBJ1-2; 7 nucleotides agree with TRBD1. This CDR3 is 16 amino acids long. Per germline, CDR1 SGHAT and CDR2 FQNNGV. V shed 5 bases and J 1 base; nucleotides not matched to a gene: 10. The CDR3 DNA reads TGTGCCAGCAGCCTCCGACCGACAGGGATTAACTATGGCTACACCTTC. Translation: CASSLRPTGINYGYTF.

The genes are TRBV29-1 and TRBJ2-7; TRBD2 aligns across 11 bases. CDR1 and CDR2 from the germline V gene are SQVTM and ANQGSEA. The CDR3 is 15 residues long. J was trimmed by 2 bases and V by 3 bases; bases with no gene match: 6. The CDR3 protein is CSVDGLAGGTYEQYF. In DNA form, the CDR3 reads TGCAGCGTTGACGGTCTAGCGGGAGGAACCTACGAGCAGTACTTC.

In this sample, this clonotype turned up a few times. The chain links TRBV29-1 to TRBJ1-2; D is unresolved. Trimming pared 5 bases from V and 1 base from J, leaving 17 bases between. CDR1 SQVTM and CDR2 ANQGSEA come from the germline V gene. The CDR3 contains 15 residues. CDR3 sequence reads: CSVSKAGPVNYGYTF. Written as DNA, the CDR3 is TGCAGCGTTTCAAAAGCCGGACCAGTTAACTATGGCTACACCTTC.

This clonotype has at least ten counts. The chain carries TRBV5-1 and TRBJ2-1; D is ambiguous. Germline values: CDR1 SGHRS, CDR2 YFSETQ. Trimming cost V 4 bases and J 0 bases, with 14 bases left between them. The CDR3 loop spans 16 amino acids. Here the CDR3 reads CASSRPQGISYNEQFF. Here the CDR3 DNA reads TGCGCCAGCAGCCGACCCCAAGGAATCTCCTACAATGAGCAGTTCTTC.

This clonotype was recorded many times. V usage is TRBV6-2 or TRBV6-3 and J usage is TRBJ1-5, with D possibly TRBD1 on 6 matching bases. The V gene lost 8 bases and the J gene lost 7 bases, with 24 bases spanning the gap. The CDR3 totals 16 residues. Germline CDR1 MNHEY, CDR2 SVGEGT. CDR3 region: CASASQQGEGRQPQHF. DNA of the CDR3: TGTGCCAGCGCATCCCAACAGGGAGAGGGCAGGCAGCCCCAGCATTTT.

This clonotype has a count of ten or more. This chain uses TRBV6-2 or TRBV6-3 with TRBJ1-1, with TRBD1 matching over 8 bases. V was pared by 4 bases and J by 1 base, with 8 bases of the junction left unmatched. Germline assignment: CDR1 MNHEY and CDR2 SVGEGT. The CDR3 totals 16 residues. CDR3 bases: TGTGCCAGCAGTTCCGGGACAGGAGGATCGAACACTGAAGCTTTCTTT. Translated: CASSSGTGGSNTEAFF.

V is TRBV5-1 and J is TRBJ2-7; D remains ambiguous. This CDR3 contains 15 residues. Germline V gene sequence: CDR1 SGHRS, CDR2 YFSETQ. The V and J ends lost 2 bases and 6 bases respectively, with 18 bases between them. For the CDR3, the DNA is TGCGCCAGCAGCTTTAAAGAGACGCATGCTAGCGAGCAGTACTTC. Its protein is CASSFKETHASEQYF.

The chain employs TRBV7-9 and TRBJ1-5; D is unclear. CDR1 is SEHNR, CDR2 FQNEAQ, per germline (reference sequence). Trimming shortened V by 4 bases and J by 2 bases, and 12 bases separated the two germline ends. CDR3 length: 15 amino acids. CDR3 sequence: CASSYASTGNQPQHF. CDR3 coding DNA: TGTGCCAGCAGCTACGCCTCGACGGGCAATCAGCCCCAGCATTTT.

This clonotype was recorded many times. The V gene is TRBV4-3, the J gene TRBJ2-2, with D uncertain. Germline CDR1 LGHNA, CDR2 YSLEER. The CDR3 contains 14 residues. V lost 0 bases and J lost 6, with 8 bases in between. The DNA of the CDR3 is TGCGCCAGCAGCCAAGATGAGGCCGCCGGGGAGCTGTTTTTT. Amino acids: CASSQDEAAGELFF.

This chain links TRBV7-9 with TRBJ2-3, with D maybe TRBD2 (6 bases). V was trimmed by 5 bases and J by 0 bases, leaving 12 bases between them. The CDR3 contains 15 residues. The germline CDR1 and CDR2 sequences are SEHNR and FQNEAQ (reference sequence). The CDR3 protein is CASSGRDFSTDTQYF. The CDR3 DNA sequence: TGTGCCAGCAGCGGCCGGGACTTTAGCACAGATACGCAGTATTTT.

This clonotype was observed at least ten times. The chain uses TRBV4-3 and TRBJ2-1; 9 positions agree with TRBD2. V lost 0 bases, J lost 4 bases, and 4 bases stayed unmatched. The CDR3 has 16 amino acids. Germline V CDR1 and CDR2: LGHNA, YSLEER. Here the CDR3 reads CASSQDGSGGYNEQFF. The CDR3 bases are TGCGCCAGCAGCCAAGATGGAAGCGGGGGGTACAATGAGCAGTTCTTC.

This clonotype turned up a few times. V usage is TRBV29-1 and J usage is TRBJ2-3; TRBD2 matches at 11 bases. The germline gives CDR1 SQVTM, CDR2 ANQGSEA. The CDR3 consists of 16 residues. The J segment lost 4 bases and the V segment lost 7 bases, leaving 13 bases of the junction unmatched. CDR3: CSGASTSGSRSDTQYF. The CDR3 DNA reads TGCAGCGGGGCCTCCACTAGCGGGAGTCGTTCAGATACGCAGTATTTT.

The sample holds many counts of this clonotype. The V gene is TRBV6-6, the J gene TRBJ1-1; D unclear. Between the trimmed V and J ends, which lost 5 bases and 4 bases, there was a span of 8 bases. The germline CDR1 and CDR2 sequences are MNHNY and SVGAGI (reference sequence). CDR3 length: 12 residues. The CDR3 region has the DNA TGTGCCAGCAGTGTACAGCGCACTGAAGCTTTCTTT. Translation gives CASSVQRTEAFF.

The table lists this clonotype with many counts. The chain employs TRBV7-9 and TRBJ2-1; D not resolved. This CDR3 comprises 12 residues. V was shortened by 5 bases and J by 8 bases, with 10 bases between the two germline ends. Germline CDR1 is SEHNR and CDR2 is FQNEAQ (reference sequence). CDR3 in amino acids: CASSLRGDEQFF. The CDR3 DNA follows: TGTGCCAGCAGCCTCAGAGGCGATGAGCAGTTCTTC. Drawing the rest from reference TRBV7-9 and TRBJ2-1, the complete variable domain is DTGVSQNPRHKITKRGQNVTFRCDPISEHNRLYWYRQTLGQGPEFLTYFQNEAQLEKSRLLSDRFSAERPKGSFSTLEIQRTEQGDSAMYLCASSLRGDEQFFGPGTRLTVL.

In regard to this clonotype: At one of its ends the junction is not consistent with the germline gene, which may arise from a read error. The V gene is TRBV29-1, the J gene TRBJ2-5, with 8 nucleotides matching TRBD2. Per germline, CDR1 SQVTM and CDR2 ANQGSEA. The CDR3 extends over 12 amino acids. The CDR3 sequence: CSAWTSQKTQYF. In nucleotides, the CDR3 is TGCAGCGCCTGGACTAGCCAAAAGACCCAGTACTTC.

The chain couples TRBV6-5 to TRBJ2-7; a weak D match, TRBD1 (5 bases). Germline V CDR1 and CDR2: MNHEY, SVGAGI. V was pared by 6 bases and J by 2 bases, with 17 bases between. This CDR3 region has 15 residues. CDR3 bases: TGTGCCAGCAGGCTTATGGAGACAGCTACCTACGAGCAGTACTTC. This codes for CASRLMETATYEQYF.

This clonotype was seen a few times. The J gene is TRBJ2-1, the V gene TRBV4-1; weak D call: TRBD2 (6 bases). This CDR3 is 19 amino acids long. Germline V gene sequence: CDR1 MGHRA, CDR2 YSYEKL. Between the trimmed V and J ends, which lost 0 bases and 0 bases, there was a span of 18 bases. CDR3 sequence reads: CASSQDFTPSESSYNEQFF. DNA for the CDR3: TGCGCCAGCAGCCAAGATTTCACACCTAGCGAGAGCTCCTACAATGAGCAGTTCTTC.